These 25 T cell receptor beta chains came from one sample sequenced in a study of T cell changes during pregnancy in multiple sclerosis. Profiling relied on immunoSEQ multiplex PCR, and the TCRdb table lists in-frame clones only, not all of them. The data contain approximately 40,000 clones, around 90% of them singletons. The sample here was CD8+ T cells from peripheral blood mononuclear cells, taken in the third trimester of pregnancy. All receptors come from a female donor with multiple sclerosis, enrolled in a pregnancy study.

This chain links TRBV10-1 with TRBJ1-5; D not certain. The V end lost 5 bases, the J end lost 7 bases, and 9 bases lay between the germline ends. The CDR3 is 12 amino acids. Germline assignment: CDR1 WNHNN and CDR2 SYGVQD (reference sequence). CDR3 protein: CASSILEQPQHF. CDR3 in DNA: TGCGCCAGCAGTATACTAGAGCAGCCCCAGCATTTT.

This clone is labeled medium-sized. V and J are TRBV7-6 and TRBJ1-1; D gene unclear. The CDR3 spans 13 residues. The V and J ends lost 1 base and 1 base respectively, with 4 bases between them. CDR1 and CDR2 from the germline V gene are SGHVS and FNYEAQ. CDR3 sequence: CASSLERNTEAFF. CDR3 bases: TGTGCCAGCAGCTTAGAGAGGAACACTGAAGCTTTCTTT. Filled out from reference TRBV7-6 and TRBJ1-1, the complete variable domain reads GAGVSQSPRYKVTKRGQDVALRCDPISGHVSLYWYRQALGQGPEFLTYFNYEAQQDKSGLPNDRFSAERPEGSISTLTIQRTEQRDSAMYRCASSLERNTEAFFGQGTRLTVV.

A word on this clone: Other DNA sequences of this sample code for an identical CDR3. This chain connects TRBV7-6 to TRBJ2-3; tentatively, D is TRBD1 (6 bases). The CDR3 has 14 residues. The V gene lost 3 bases and the J gene lost 1 base, with 8 bases spanning the gap. Germline V gene lookup returns CDR1 SGHVS and CDR2 FNYEAQ. The CDR3 reads CASSLAGGTDTQYF. The CDR3 DNA is TGTGCCAGCAGCTTGGCAGGGGGCACAGATACGCAGTATTTT.

The gene calls are TRBV21-1 and TRBJ2-6; the DNA was not used to check the table's D call, TRBD2. TRBV21-1 has pseudogene status. This CDR3 comprises 15 residues. CDR3 loop: CASSPLESGANVLTF. DNA for the CDR3: TGTGCCAGCAGCCCCCTCGAGTCTGGGGCCAACGTCCTGACTTTC.

The rearrangement links TRBV5-1 to TRBJ1-1, with 9 bases identical to TRBD1. This CDR3 contains 15 residues. Germline assignment: CDR1 SGHRS and CDR2 YFSETQ. J was trimmed by 6 bases and V by 3 bases; bases with no gene match: 9. The CDR3 loop reads CASSSGQGRLAEAFF. The CDR3 DNA follows: TGCGCCAGCAGCTCTGGACAGGGGCGGTTAGCTGAAGCTTTCTTT.

V usage is TRBV5-1 and J usage is TRBJ2-3; 7 nucleotides line up with TRBD2. The V and J ends lost 2 bases and 0 bases, in that order; junction bases with no gene match: 3. From germline, CDR1 is SGHRS and CDR2 YFSETQ. The CDR3 is 15 amino acids. The CDR3 DNA reads TGCGCCAGCAGCTTTACTAGCGAGAGCACAGATACGCAGTATTTT. Translation gives CASSFTSESTDTQYF.

The chain uses TRBV6-1 and TRBJ1-4, with TRBD1 as a possible D gene (5 bases). From germline, CDR1 is MNHNS and CDR2 SASEGT. V was clipped by 6 bases and J by 2 bases, with 13 bases between them. The CDR3 extends over 15 amino acids. CDR3 loop: CASSDFWGTNEKLFF. The CDR3 DNA is TGTGCCAGCAGCGACTTTTGGGGCACTAATGAAAAACTGTTTTTT.

This clone has only one observation. The V call is TRBV10-2, the J call TRBJ1-2; no clear D. CDR1 WSHSY and CDR2 SAAADI come from the germline V gene. Trimming cost V 0 bases and J 3 bases, with 5 bases left between them. CDR3 length equals 13 residues. For the CDR3, the DNA is TGCGCCAGCAGTGAGTCCCTCTACTATGGCTACACCTTC. As protein: CASSESLYYGYTF.

The chain joins TRBV9 to TRBJ2-5; the match to TRBD2 covers 7 bases. V gave up 0 bases and J gave up 1 base; unmatched junction bases: 3. Germline values: CDR1 SGDLS, CDR2 YYNGEE. This CDR3 is 15 amino acids long. The CDR3 loop is CASSVGGGAQETQYF. CDR3 sequence (DNA): TGTGCCAGCAGCGTAGGGGGAGGGGCCCAAGAGACCCAGTACTTC.

This chain uses TRBV15 with TRBJ2-4, with D possibly matching TRBD2 (5 bases). V was pared by 8 bases and J by 0 bases, with 14 bases between. The V gene's germline CDR1 is LNHNV and CDR2 YYDKDF (reference sequence). The CDR3 extends over 15 amino acids. CDR3 coding DNA: TGTGCCACCGAGGATAGCGAGCTAGCCAAAAACATTCAGTACTTC. Its protein is CATEDSELAKNIQYF.

The chain recombines TRBV4-3 with TRBJ1-4; D gene uncertain. The V end lost 0 bases, the J end lost 7 bases, and 15 bases lay between the germline ends. The CDR3 has 16 residues. Germline V gives CDR1 LGHNA, CDR2 YSLEER. The CDR3 DNA is TGCGCCAGCAGCCAAGATCTACTCAACGTCGGTGAAAAACTGTTTTTT. Translating gives CASSQDLLNVGEKLFF.

The CDR3 loop is CASSSGDTGELFF. CDR3 nucleotides: TGTGCCAGCAGTAGCGGAGACACCGGGGAGCTGTTTTTT. The rearrangement links TRBV6-4 to TRBJ2-2, with a tentative D call TRBD2 (5 bases). The V end lost 5 bases, the J end lost 3 bases, and 7 bases lay between the germline ends. CDR1 is MRHNA, CDR2 SNTAGT, per germline. The CDR3 covers 13 residues.

This clone was observed once. The V and J genes are TRBV29-1 and TRBJ2-1; 9 bases are a match to TRBD2. The CDR3 spans 12 residues. Germline V gives CDR1 SQVTM, CDR2 ANQGSEA. V was pared by 8 bases and J by 7 bases, with 6 bases of the junction left unmatched. The CDR3 loop reads CSLRLAGNEQFF. CDR3 in DNA: TGCAGCCTCCGGCTAGCGGGGAATGAGCAGTTCTTC.

This chain uses TRBV29-1 with TRBJ2-7; D perhaps matches TRBD2 (6 bases). V was cut by 4 bases and J by 5 bases, with 15 bases left in between. Germline-derived CDR1 and CDR2 are SQVTM and ANQGSEA. The CDR3 totals 13 residues. In DNA form, the CDR3 reads TGCAGCGTTGTAGGCGGGGATTTCCACGAGCAGTACTTC. Amino acids: CSVVGGDFHEQYF.

This chain joins TRBV2 and TRBJ2-1; TRBD2 is a possible D gene (6 bases). Trimming pared 6 bases from V and 1 base from J, leaving 10 bases between. Per the germline V gene, CDR1 is SNHLY and CDR2 is FYNNEI. The CDR3 runs 14 residues. The CDR3 DNA is TGTGCCAGCAGGCCGCGGGGTTCCTACAATGAGCAGTTCTTC. Translating it yields CASRPRGSYNEQFF. Complete variable domain (other parts from reference TRBV2 and TRBJ2-1): EPEVTQTPSHQVTQMGQEVILRCVPISNHLYFYWYRQILGQKVEFLVSFYNNEISEKSEIFDDQFSVERPDGSNFTLKIRSTKLEDSAMYFCASRPRGSYNEQFFGPGTRLTVL.

V gene TRBV7-3 combines with J gene TRBJ2-1; 8 bases are shared with TRBD1. Losses at the gene ends were 4 bases for V and 7 bases for J; bases not matched to a gene: 3. This CDR3 contains 13 residues. Germline values: CDR1 SGHTA, CDR2 FQGTGA. For the CDR3, the DNA is TGTGCCAGCAGCTCGACAGGGGAGAATGAGCAGTTCTTC. Its translation: CASSSTGENEQFF.

The chain employs TRBV6-6 and TRBJ2-1; D might be TRBD2 (6 bases). CDR1 and CDR2 from the germline V gene are MNHNY and SVGAGI (reference sequence). This CDR3 is built from 16 residues. V was pared by 0 bases and J by 6 bases, with 15 bases between. CDR3 nucleotide sequence: TGTGCCAGCAGTTACTCGAACCCGGGAGAGGGCAATGAGCAGTTCTTC. Protein sequence: CASSYSNPGEGNEQFF.

This clone was counted ten times or more. The chain links TRBV6-1 to TRBJ1-1; 9 bases are a match to TRBD1. Per germline, CDR1 MNHNS and CDR2 SASEGT. Trimming at V came to 2 bases and at J to 2 bases, leaving 6 bases not matched to a gene. The CDR3 extends over 16 amino acids. CDR3 sequence reads: CASSESSGQGNTEAFF. CDR3 nucleotides: TGTGCCAGCAGTGAAAGTTCGGGACAGGGTAACACTGAAGCTTTCTTT.

The chain combines TRBV5-6 with TRBJ1-3; 8 bases match TRBD1. Germline-derived CDR1 and CDR2 are SGHDT and YYEEEE. The V gene end was trimmed by 4 bases and the J gene end by 4 bases; junction bases not matched to a gene: 4. The CDR3 is 14 residues long. The DNA of the CDR3 is TGTGCCAGCAGCCGTAGGGACAGGGGAAACACCATATATTTT. Translating it yields CASSRRDRGNTIYF.

The DNA for the CDR3 is TGTGCCAGCTCACCAGGGGAGCCCTCCTACGAGCAGTACTTC. Protein sequence: CASSPGEPSYEQYF. This chain joins TRBV18 and TRBJ2-7; possible D gene TRBD2, 5 bases. The CDR3 extends over 14 amino acids. The V gene lost 2 bases and the J gene lost 0 bases, with 8 bases spanning the gap. Germline-derived CDR1 and CDR2 are KGHSH and LQKENI.

The rearrangement links TRBV4-1 to TRBJ1-4; D perhaps matches TRBD1 (6 bases). Deletions cut 3 bases from V and 8 bases from J, with 13 bases between. CDR3 length equals 14 residues. Per the germline V gene, CDR1 is MGHRA and CDR2 is YSYEKL. DNA of the CDR3: TGCGCCAGCAGCCATTTCAGGGGAAAAGAAAAACTGTTTTTT. Residues: CASSHFRGKEKLFF.

The J gene is TRBJ2-7, the V gene TRBV27; unclear D gene. The germline CDR1 and CDR2 sequences are MNHEY and SMNVEV (reference sequence). The ends were cut back, 3 bases at V and 2 bases at J, with 8 bases in the middle. The CDR3 has 13 residues. The CDR3 loop is CASSFGSPYEQYF. CDR3 bases: TGTGCCAGCAGTTTTGGCTCTCCCTACGAGCAGTACTTC.

This chain joins TRBV5-6 and TRBJ1-1, with 9 nucleotides matching TRBD1. The CDR3 totals 13 residues. Germline CDR1 reads SGHDT; CDR2 reads YYEEEE. Trimming at V came to 5 bases and at J to 8 bases, leaving 7 bases not matched to a gene. CDR3 sequence: CASRGTGKSEAFF. The CDR3 bases are TGTGCCAGCAGGGGGACAGGGAAATCAGAAGCTTTCTTT. The variable domain in full, with the rest retrieved from reference TRBV5-6 and TRBJ1-1, is DAGVTQSPTHLIKTRGQQVTLRCSPKSGHDTVSWYQQALGQGPQFIFQYYEEEERQRGNFPDRFSGHQFPNYSSELNVNALLLGDSALYLCASRGTGKSEAFFGQGTRLTVV.

With regard to this clone: At one end the junction does not follow the germline gene, possibly because of a read error. The chain employs TRBV5-1 and TRBJ2-3; perhaps TRBD2 as D (5 bases). Germline CDR1 is SGHRS and CDR2 is YFSETQ. CDR3 length: 16 residues. CDR3 protein: CASSLVGLAAADMQYF. In DNA, the CDR3 is TGCGCCAGCAGCTTGGTTGGGCTAGCAGCGGCAGATATGCAGTATTTT.

The chain combines TRBV23-1 with TRBJ2-7; the match to TRBD1 covers 9 bases. TRBV23-1 falls under the ORF class, with uncertain function. The ends lost 0 bases at V and 3 bases at J; junction bases unmatched: 0. The CDR3 loop spans 14 amino acids. CDR3 residues: CASSQSGQGYEQYF. The CDR3 DNA follows: TGCGCCAGCAGTCAATCGGGACAGGGCTACGAGCAGTACTTC.